A selection of T cell receptor beta chains follows, all from one sample in a study of beta chain features in type 1 diabetes. Sequencing used immunoSEQ multiplex PCR; TCRdb keeps in-frame clones, though not all of them. Counted here are some 660,000 clones, around 15% occurring once; the ten biggest clones make up 0.035% to 0.045%. Sequenced: naive CD4+ T cells from blood. Receptors were obtained from a man aged 18 to 29 with type 1 diabetes. The conserved cysteine and the conserved F or W are not part of the CDR3 here. D genes are given only for firm matches.

d_call v_call cdr3_aa
. TRBV10-3 AIGREKVEQY
. TRBV9 ASSPLGFSYNEQF
. TRBV18 ASSPPGGTQY
. TRBV13 ASSSRRDQPQH
TRBD1 TRBV30 AWSRTGGNYGYT
TRBD1 TRBV6-1 ASRDRVIEQPQH
. TRBV14 ASSHAYEQY
TRBD1 TRBV30 AWRGDRGLSYNEQF
. TRBV29-1 SVGKQLGYEQY
TRBD1 TRBV18 ASSRDRPSTDTQY
TRBD1 TRBV30 AWTGQGGTEAF
. TRBV5-1 ANQPTFKGVEQF
. TRBV5-4 ASSLDSQGLGAF
. TRBV25-1 ASRGLGSNQPQH
. TRBV7-9 ASSTHSQPQH
. TRBV9 ASSETQETQY
. TRBV4-2 ASSQVSGVSGSYEQY
TRBD2 TRBV2 ASGGTSGSETQY
. TRBV5-1 ASSGTGVEKLF
. TRBV11-1 ASSLSPDSPLH
. TRBV11-2 ASSSNWSGNTIY
. TRBV29-1 SVRRVTGTNEKLF
. TRBV6-6 ASSYSIGSEQF
. TRBV18 ASSPGSSTEAF
. TRBV5-4 ASSQQAGELF
. TRBV28 ASSSPGADHEQY
. TRBV18 ASSPDSGHYEQY
TRBD1 TRBV2 ASIRTGDNTEAF
. TRBV7-9 ASNSALNEKLF
. TRBV27 ASSLSGGRFNYGYT
. TRBV10-3 AISENRVAGYT
. TRBV18 ASSPRGQAYEQY
TRBD1 TRBV28 ASSSPTGGRNQPQH
. TRBV29-1 SVASGGDIQY
TRBD1 TRBV11-2 ASSPGQGTY
. TRBV5-6 ASSLSSYEQY
. TRBV2 ASTRVLGGETQY
. TRBV25-1 ASSAGRTGELF
TRBD1 TRBV6-5 ASSSVQGAGTDTQY
. TRBV2 ASSEAPGPDNEQF
TRBD2 TRBV29-1 SPGGPVNIQY
. TRBV5-1 ASSFGTEGTEAF
. TRBV7-2 ASSPDPNYGYT
. TRBV7-2 ASSPTIWDEQY
TRBD1 TRBV7-9 ASSPTGFQPQH
. TRBV2 ASSGANVLT
TRBD1 TRBV11-2 ASSGRDRPNEQY
. TRBV30 ARRDLSSYNEQF
TRBD2 TRBV5-1 ASGTSGSRDTQY